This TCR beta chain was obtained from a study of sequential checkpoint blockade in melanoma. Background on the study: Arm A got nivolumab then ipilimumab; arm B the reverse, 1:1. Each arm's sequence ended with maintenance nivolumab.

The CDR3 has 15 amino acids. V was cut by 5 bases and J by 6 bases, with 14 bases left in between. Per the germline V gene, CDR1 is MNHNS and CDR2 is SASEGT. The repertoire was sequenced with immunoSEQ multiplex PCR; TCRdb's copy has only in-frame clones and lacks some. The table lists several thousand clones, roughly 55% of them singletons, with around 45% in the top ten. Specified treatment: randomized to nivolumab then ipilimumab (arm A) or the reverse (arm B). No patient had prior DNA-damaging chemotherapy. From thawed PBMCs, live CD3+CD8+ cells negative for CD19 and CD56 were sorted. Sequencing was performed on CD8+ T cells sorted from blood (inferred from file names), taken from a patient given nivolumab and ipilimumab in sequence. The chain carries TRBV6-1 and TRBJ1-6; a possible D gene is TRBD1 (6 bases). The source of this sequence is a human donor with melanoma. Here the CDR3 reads CASSSWGGLNSPLHF. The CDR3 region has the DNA TGTGCCAGCAGTTCCTGGGGGGGGCTTAATTCACCCCTCCACTTT.